One and the same sample provided the 6 T cell receptor beta chains below, sequenced in a study of blood T cell repertoires in COVID-19. The table came from immunoSEQ multiplex PCR; TCRdb's copy has only in-frame clones and leaves some out. The repertoire includes fewer than 25,000 clones, approximately 90% of them detected once, and about 9.6% sits in the top ten. The material sequenced was peripheral blood. The receptors originated from a man in his 70s with acute or convalescent COVID-19.

This chain connects TRBV30 to TRBJ2-7; 7 bases line up with TRBD1. With 5 bases clipped from V and 9 bases from J, the junction kept 22 bases outside the gene matches. The CDR3 runs to 16 residues. CDR1 and CDR2 (germline): GTSNPN, SVGIG (reference sequence). For the CDR3, the DNA is TGTGCCTGGGAAATACCCACGAACCCCGGACAGGCTGGGCAGTACTTC. Its translation: CAWEIPTNPGQAGQYF.

The chain is built from TRBV14 and TRBJ2-1; D unresolved. The CDR3 covers 15 residues. Germline lookup yields CDR1 SGHDN and CDR2 FVKESK. Trimming cost V 4 bases and J 0 bases, with 10 bases left between them. CDR3 sequence (DNA): TGTGCCAGCAGCCCCGGGTCGAGCTCCTACAATGAGCAGTTCTTC. It specifies CASSPGSSSYNEQFF.

V and J are TRBV5-6 and TRBJ2-2; D uncertain. Germline V gene data show CDR1 as SGHDT and CDR2 as YYEEEE. This CDR3 region has 14 residues. Trimming left V 5 bases short and J 3 bases short, with 11 bases between. As DNA, the CDR3 is TGTGCCAGCAGGGTAGGAGTTGACACCGGGGAGCTGTTTTTT. This codes for CASRVGVDTGELFF.

The chain combines TRBV11-2 with TRBJ2-5, with 7 bases identical to TRBD1. CDR3 length: 15 residues. In germline, CDR1 is SGHAT, CDR2 FQNNGV. V lost 4 bases to trimming and J lost 9 bases; unmatched junction nucleotides: 14. In DNA, the CDR3 is TGTGCCAGCAGCTCCCCACAGGGGATCTCTGGGGCCCAGTACTTC. Protein: CASSSPQGISGAQYF.

The chain recombines TRBV24-1 with TRBJ2-5, with 7 bases matching TRBD2. Germline V gene lookup returns CDR1 KGHDR and CDR2 SFDVKD. The CDR3 contains 15 residues. J gave up 1 base and V 4 bases, and 5 bases lay outside the gene matches. The CDR3 DNA is TGTGCCACCAGTGAGGGGGGGGGTACCCAAGAGACCCAGTACTTC. Amino acid sequence: CATSEGGGTQETQYF.

As DNA, the CDR3 is TGTGCCAGCAGGGGACAGGATAACGTTCAGCCCCAGCATTTT. It codes for CASRGQDNVQPQHF. The V gene is TRBV2, the J gene TRBJ1-5; 8 bases are shared with TRBD1. V lost 6 bases to trimming and J lost 6 bases; unmatched junction nucleotides: 7. This CDR3 has 14 residues. Germline V CDR1 and CDR2: SNHLY, FYNNEI. The whole variable domain, filled in from reference TRBV2 and TRBJ1-5, reads EPEVTQTPSHQVTQMGQEVILRCVPISNHLYFYWYRQILGQKVEFLVSFYNNEISEKSEIFDDQFSVERPDGSNFTLKIRSTKLEDSAMYFCASRGQDNVQPQHFGDGTRLSIL.